This T cell receptor (beta chain) was captured by sequencing in a study of control samples from healthy donors and cancer patients. Clones were sequenced by immunoSEQ multiplex PCR, and TCRdb holds only the in-frame ones, with some missing. The sample lists 60,000 to 65,000 clones, 65% to 90% occurring once. V was cut by 5 bases and J by 1 base, with 8 bases left in between. Germline values: CDR1 LNHDA, CDR2 SQIVND (reference sequence). The CDR3 has 13 residues. This clone was observed once. The sample comprised blood. The clonotype comes from a man between 35 and 55 years old in good health. This chain links TRBV19 with TRBJ1-1, with a tentative D call TRBD1 (5 bases). This chain's CDR3 is CASSARENTEAFF. In nucleotides, the CDR3 is TGTGCCAGTAGTGCCAGGGAGAACACTGAAGCTTTCTTT.